The 12 T cell receptor beta chains reported below all come from one sample, sequenced in a study of T cell repertoires in cytomegalovirus infection. Each CDR3 protein is one row after TCRdb ran MiXCR on the reads. The top ten hold about 20% of the sample, which has roughly 730,000 distinct CDR3 sequences, 30% to 40% seen once. For these TCRs, the target antigens are not known. Sample: cultured PBMCs, taken from culture after CMV antigen stimulation. The receptors come from a human donor in good health (CMV status not recorded). Some clones in this sample may be carry-over from other donors' samples.

This clonotype has only a few counts. This rearrangement joins TRBV2 to TRBJ1-1, with a possible D match to TRBD1 (6 bases). Looked up from germline, CDR1 is SNHLY and CDR2 is FYNNEI. The CDR3 is made up of 15 amino acids. Trimming left V 2 bases short and J 4 bases short, with 14 bases between. The CDR3 sequence: CASSEFRGGGTEAFF. CDR3 in DNA: TGTGCCAGCAGTGAATTTAGGGGAGGGGGCACTGAAGCTTTCTTT.

The chain carries TRBV5-6 and TRBJ2-7; 10 bases are a match to TRBD1. The CDR3 is made up of 16 amino acids. V lost 5 bases and J lost 6; bases outside the gene matches: 14. CDR1 SGHDT and CDR2 YYEEEE come from the germline V gene. Here the CDR3 reads CASRTQSTGTGVEQYF. In nucleotides, the CDR3 is TGTGCCAGCAGGACTCAATCAACCGGGACAGGGGTCGAGCAGTACTTC.

The chain uses TRBV7-2 and TRBJ1-6; the D is unclear. CDR3 length: 14 amino acids. Germline values: CDR1 SGHTA, CDR2 FQGNSA. Trimming pared 5 bases from V and 9 bases from J, leaving 14 bases between. This chain's CDR3 is CASSLIVSRSPLHF. CDR3 in DNA: TGTGCCAGCAGCCTGATAGTCAGCCGTTCACCCCTCCACTTT.

This clonotype has at least ten counts. This chain joins TRBV7-2 and TRBJ2-3, with 8 positions matching TRBD2. The CDR3 is 17 amino acids. V trimming: 6 bases; J trimming: 5 bases; junction bases outside the gene matches: 16. Germline V gene sequence: CDR1 SGHTA, CDR2 FQGNSA. The CDR3: CASSSRPSGRYRDTQYF. As DNA, the CDR3 is TGTGCCAGCAGTTCTCGCCCTAGCGGGCGATACCGAGATACGCAGTATTTT.

The chain couples TRBV7-6 to TRBJ2-2; 9 bases map to TRBD2. This CDR3 comprises 16 residues. From germline, CDR1 is SGHVS and CDR2 FNYEAQ. V trimming: 1 base; J trimming: 6 bases; junction bases outside the gene matches: 6. The CDR3 DNA sequence: TGTGCCAGCAGCTTAGTTGGCGGGAGGGATCCCGGGGAGCTGTTTTTT. Its protein is CASSLVGGRDPGELFF.

J is TRBJ1-6 and V is TRBV10-2, with D possibly being TRBD1 (5 bases). The V gene's germline CDR1 is WSHSY and CDR2 SAAADI. Trimming cost V 0 bases and J 8 bases, with 14 bases left between them. There are 16 residues in the CDR3. The CDR3 reads CASSESQGARDSPLHF. The CDR3 DNA follows: TGCGCCAGCAGTGAGTCGCAAGGGGCTCGTGATTCACCCCTCCACTTT.

This clonotype occurred many times. The chain carries TRBV7-2 and TRBJ2-3, with 7 bases that match TRBD2. The CDR3 has 17 amino acids. After removal of 4 bases from V and 4 bases from J, the junction contained 14 bases not matched to a gene. Germline-derived CDR1 and CDR2 are SGHTA and FQGNSA. The CDR3: CASSSKLGRGTPDTQYF. DNA of the CDR3: TGTGCCAGCAGCTCCAAACTGGGGCGGGGGACCCCAGATACGCAGTATTTT.

There are a few counts of this clonotype. Here the CDR3 reads CASSPFGQSSGNTIYF. CDR3 bases: TGTGCCAGTAGCCCCTTCGGACAGAGCTCTGGAAACACCATATATTTT. This chain joins TRBV19 and TRBJ1-3; D may be TRBD1 (6 bases). CDR1 is LNHDA, CDR2 SQIVND, per germline (reference sequence). Deletions cut 6 bases from V and 0 bases from J, with 15 bases between. This CDR3 has 16 amino acids.

This clonotype was observed a single time. The chain uses TRBV4-3 and TRBJ1-2; 8 nucleotides match TRBD1. CDR3 length: 15 residues. From germline, CDR1 is LGHNA and CDR2 YSLEER. V lost 0 bases, J lost 6 bases, and 6 bases stayed unmatched. CDR3 DNA: TGCGCCAGCAGCCAAGATGGCGGGGGACAGGATGGCTACACCTTC. It specifies CASSQDGGGQDGYTF.

This clonotype was counted between two and nine times. The chain couples TRBV27 to TRBJ1-2; 7 bases are shared with TRBD1. V was clipped by 1 base and J by 6 bases; unmatched bases: 2. Looked up from germline, CDR1 is MNHEY and CDR2 is SMNVEV (reference sequence). CDR3 size: 13 residues. The CDR3 DNA is TGTGCCAGCAGTTTATGGGGACAGCATGGCTACACCTTC. It is translated as CASSLWGQHGYTF.

The rearrangement joins TRBV20-1 to TRBJ2-1; D unresolved. Germline CDR1 is DFQATT and CDR2 is SNEGSKA (reference sequence). The CDR3 is 11 amino acids. Trimming stripped 7 bases from V and 4 bases from J, with 8 bases between. The CDR3 DNA follows: TGCAGTGTCCCCTGGTACAATGAGCAGTTCTTC. This codes for CSVPWYNEQFF.

The rearrangement joins TRBV6-5 to TRBJ2-1; D perhaps matches TRBD2 (5 bases). With 2 bases removed from V and 0 bases from J, the gap between germline ends came to 11 bases. Germline assignment: CDR1 MNHEY and CDR2 SVGAGI. CDR3 length: 16 residues. The CDR3 bases are TGTGCCAGCAGTTACGACGGGATGAGCTCCTACAATGAGCAGTTCTTC. Translated, it gives CASSYDGMSSYNEQFF.